Shown below are 14 T cell receptor beta chains from a single sample sequenced in a study of post-analysis software for immune sequencing data. Overall study findings and caveats: Patients had higher frequencies than controls of about five TRBV segments, including TRBV5-6, TRBV5-1 and TRBV20-1.

Sequencing libraries made from TCR beta cDNA carried unique molecular identifiers. TCRdb redid the calling of the PCR reads with MiXCR, one entry per CDR3 protein. The data hold 350,000 to 500,000 distinct CDR3 sequences, with roughly 40% observed a single time. Their target antigens are unknown. Sequences were obtained from blood. Every receptor here comes from a girl aged 2 to 10 with multiple sclerosis.

The chain links TRBV5-1 to TRBJ2-5; D call uncertain. The end of the DNA is better explained by TRBJ2-7, so the J call may be wrong. Germline lookup yields CDR1 SGHRS and CDR2 YFSETQ. The CDR3 has 16 amino acids. Written as DNA, the CDR3 is TGCGCCAGCAGCTTGCCGGTGTCAGAACCTTCCTACGAGCAGTACTTC. Encoded protein: CASSLPVSEPSYEQYF.

Only a few counts were recorded for this clonotype. The rearrangement joins TRBV5-1 to TRBJ2-3; 10 nucleotides line up with TRBD2. The CDR3 runs to 15 residues. Trimming cost V 6 bases and J 2 bases; bases outside gene matches: 6. Germline CDR1 reads SGHRS; CDR2 reads YFSETQ. The CDR3 protein is CASNPSGGYTDTQYF. The CDR3 DNA sequence: TGCGCCAGCAACCCTAGCGGGGGCTACACAGATACGCAGTATTTT.

Ten or more counts support this clonotype. This chain uses TRBV27 with TRBJ2-1; D perhaps matches TRBD2 (7 bases). The CDR3 is 13 residues long. Germline CDR1 is MNHEY and CDR2 is SMNVEV (reference sequence). V gave up 2 bases and J gave up 6 bases, with 8 bases separating them. The CDR3 spells CASSLRGGNEQFF. CDR3 nucleotides: TGTGCCAGCAGTTTAAGGGGGGGCAATGAGCAGTTCTTC.

This clonotype was seen a handful of times. The junction and the germline gene differ at one end; a read error may be behind it. The V gene is TRBV5-6, the J gene TRBJ1-6; 8 bases line up with TRBD1. From germline, CDR1 is SGHDT and CDR2 YYEEEE. The CDR3 sequence is 16 residues long. CDR3 DNA: TGTGCCAGCAGCTTCCCAGGGGGCCAGGGTAATTTACCCCTCCACTTT. This encodes CASSFPGGQGNLPLHF.

In this sample, this clonotype turned up a few times. The chain carries TRBV29-1 and TRBJ2-7, with D uncertain. In germline, CDR1 is SQVTM, CDR2 ANQGSEA. Trimming cost V 5 bases and J 2 bases, with 13 bases left between them. The CDR3 covers 13 residues. As DNA, the CDR3 is TGCAGCGTTACAGACGTCGCCACCTACGAGCAGTACTTC. This translates into CSVTDVATYEQYF.

The rearrangement uses TRBV24-1 and TRBJ2-5, with TRBD1 matching over 9 bases. CDR3 length: 14 amino acids. Looked up from germline, CDR1 is KGHDR and CDR2 is SFDVKD. J gave up 6 bases and V 7 bases, and 8 bases lay outside the gene matches. CDR3 sequence (DNA): TGTGCCACCAGCGACTCACAGGGGGCGAAGACCCAGTACTTC. This gives the protein CATSDSQGAKTQYF.

This clonotype was detected a few times. The chain combines TRBV28 with TRBJ2-7, with D perhaps assigned TRBD1 or TRBD2 (5 bases each). V gave up 6 bases and J gave up 0 bases, with 12 bases separating them. CDR1 is MDHEN, CDR2 SYDVKM, per germline. The CDR3 totals 14 residues. Here the CDR3 DNA reads TGTGCCAGCAGCCGGGGACGCACCTCCTACGAGCAGTACTTC. This gives the protein CASSRGRTSYEQYF.

The V gene is TRBV25-1, the J gene TRBJ2-7; D is possibly TRBD1 (7 bases). Germline assignment: CDR1 MGHDK and CDR2 SYGVNS. The CDR3 contains 13 residues. V was shortened by 9 bases and J by 2 bases, with 14 bases between the two germline ends. This CDR3 is CARLTGRTYEQYF. DNA for the CDR3: TGTGCCAGACTGACAGGGAGGACCTACGAGCAGTACTTC.

This clonotype was counted a few times. The chain joins TRBV5-5 to TRBJ2-5; 12 positions agree with TRBD2. CDR3 length equals 17 residues. Germline values: CDR1 SGHKS, CDR2 YYEKEE (reference sequence). V dropped 2 bases and J dropped 0; count of bases not matched to a gene: 5. The DNA of the CDR3 is TGTGCCAGCAGCTTCCTAGCGGGAGGGCCACACCAAGAGACCCAGTACTTC. Residues: CASSFLAGGPHQETQYF.

V is TRBV19 and J is TRBJ1-2; 11 bases are shared with TRBD1. The germline V gene encodes CDR1 LNHDA and CDR2 SQIVND (reference sequence). This CDR3 is 15 amino acids long. The trim removed 4 bases at V and 4 bases at J, leaving 5 bases unmatched. The CDR3 DNA follows: TGTGCCAGTAGTACCCCGGGACAGGGGGTCTATGGCTACACCTTC. This translates into CASSTPGQGVYGYTF.

This clonotype was seen a handful of times. The chain carries TRBV28 and TRBJ2-1, with 14 bases aligning to TRBD2. Germline V gene sequence: CDR1 MDHEN, CDR2 SYDVKM. This CDR3 has 18 amino acids. The trim removed 6 bases at V and 8 bases at J, leaving 15 bases unmatched. The CDR3 region is CASSTQTLTSGRVDEQFF. CDR3 in DNA: TGTGCCAGCAGCACTCAAACCCTGACTAGCGGGAGGGTAGATGAGCAGTTCTTC.

The chain is built from TRBV5-1 and TRBJ2-7; TRBD2 matches at 10 bases. V dropped 4 bases and J dropped 2; count of bases not matched to a gene: 15. This CDR3 is 18 amino acids long. The germline CDR1 and CDR2 sequences are SGHRS and YFSETQ. For the CDR3, the DNA is TGCGCCAGCAGCCTATACCCGACTAGCGGGTCGAGAACCTACGAGCAGTACTTC. Amino acid sequence: CASSLYPTSGSRTYEQYF.

This clonotype has more than one count but fewer than ten. V is TRBV20-1 and J is TRBJ2-3; no definite D call. This CDR3 is built from 11 residues. Trimming left V 0 bases short and J 7 bases short, with 5 bases between. CDR1 DFQATT and CDR2 SNEGSKA come from the germline V gene (reference sequence). As DNA, the CDR3 is TGCAGTGCTAGAGATCGGCATACGCAGTATTTT. Translation: CSARDRHTQYF.

This clonotype was observed a few times. The chain couples TRBV20-1 to TRBJ2-5; tentatively, D is TRBD2 (5 bases). The CDR3 contains 14 residues. Germline CDR1 DFQATT, CDR2 SNEGSKA (reference sequence). V was shortened by 0 bases and J by 7 bases, with 15 bases between the two germline ends. The CDR3 reads CSAREGVGRGTQYF. The CDR3 bases are TGCAGTGCTAGAGAGGGAGTGGGCCGTGGGACCCAGTACTTC.